This entry features one TCR beta chain sequence. Clones were read by immunoSEQ multiplex PCR, and TCRdb kept only the in-frame ones, dropping some. The profile covers around 30,000 clones, with 91% appearing a single time and 3.8% taken by the ten largest. The sample comes from a study of PD-1 blockade in classical Hodgkin lymphoma. The time point is: newly diagnosed, previously untreated cHL patient sample. CDR3 length equals 15 residues. Trimming cost V 3 bases and J 4 bases; bases outside gene matches: 7. The germline CDR1 and CDR2 sequences are LGHNA and YSLEER. The sample was peripheral blood mononuclear cells (PBMCs). The TCR originated in a human donor with classical Hodgkin lymphoma. V usage is TRBV4-3 and J usage is TRBJ2-3; 7 bases are shared with TRBD1. CDR3: CASSQVTQGSDTQYF. The CDR3 coding sequence is TGCGCCAGCAGCCAGGTCACACAGGGGTCAGATACGCAGTATTTT.